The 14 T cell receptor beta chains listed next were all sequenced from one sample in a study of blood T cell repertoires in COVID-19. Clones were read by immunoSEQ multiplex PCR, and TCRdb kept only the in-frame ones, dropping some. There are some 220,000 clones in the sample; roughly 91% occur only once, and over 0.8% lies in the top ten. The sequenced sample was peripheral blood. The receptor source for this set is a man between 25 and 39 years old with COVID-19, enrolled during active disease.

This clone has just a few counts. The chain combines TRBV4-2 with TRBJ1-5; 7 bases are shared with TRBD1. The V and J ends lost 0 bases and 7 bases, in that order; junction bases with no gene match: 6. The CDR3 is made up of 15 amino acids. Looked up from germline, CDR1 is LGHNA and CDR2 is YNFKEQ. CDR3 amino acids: CASSQDLTGSQPQHF. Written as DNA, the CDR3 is TGTGCCAGCAGCCAAGATCTGACAGGGTCGCAGCCCCAGCATTTT.

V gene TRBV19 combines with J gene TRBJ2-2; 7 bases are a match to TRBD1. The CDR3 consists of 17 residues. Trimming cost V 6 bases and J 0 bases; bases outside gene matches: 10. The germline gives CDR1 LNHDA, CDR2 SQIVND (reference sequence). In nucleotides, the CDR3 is TGTGCCAGTAGCCCTTGGACAGGCTATTCGAACACCGGGGAGCTGTTTTTT. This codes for CASSPWTGYSNTGELFF.

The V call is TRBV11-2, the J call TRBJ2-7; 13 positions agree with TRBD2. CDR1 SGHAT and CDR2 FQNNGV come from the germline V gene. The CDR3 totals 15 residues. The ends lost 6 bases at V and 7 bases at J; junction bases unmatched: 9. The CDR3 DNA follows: TGTGCCAGCAGTTTTAATCTGGGACTAGCGGGGGAGCAGTACTTC. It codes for CASSFNLGLAGEQYF.

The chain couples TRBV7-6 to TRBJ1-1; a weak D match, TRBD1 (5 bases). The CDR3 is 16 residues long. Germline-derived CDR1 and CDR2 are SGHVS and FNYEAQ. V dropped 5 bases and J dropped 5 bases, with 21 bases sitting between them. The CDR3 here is CASSPYWEGRGTEAFF. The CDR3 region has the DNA TGTGCCAGCAGCCCGTACTGGGAGGGACGAGGGACTGAAGCTTTCTTT.

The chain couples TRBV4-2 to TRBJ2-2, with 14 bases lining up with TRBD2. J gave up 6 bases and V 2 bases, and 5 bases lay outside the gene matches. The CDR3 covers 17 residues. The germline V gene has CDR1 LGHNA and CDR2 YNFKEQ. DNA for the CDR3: TGTGCCAGCAGCCAACGAGGGACTAGCGGGGGTGCCGGGGAGCTGTTTTTT. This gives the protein CASSQRGTSGGAGELFF.

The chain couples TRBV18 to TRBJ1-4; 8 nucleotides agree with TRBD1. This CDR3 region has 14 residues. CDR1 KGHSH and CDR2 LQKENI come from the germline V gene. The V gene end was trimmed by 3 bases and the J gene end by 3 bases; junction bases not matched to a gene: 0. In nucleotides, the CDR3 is TGTGCCAGCTCACCGGACAGGGCTAATGAAAAACTGTTTTTT. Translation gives CASSPDRANEKLFF.

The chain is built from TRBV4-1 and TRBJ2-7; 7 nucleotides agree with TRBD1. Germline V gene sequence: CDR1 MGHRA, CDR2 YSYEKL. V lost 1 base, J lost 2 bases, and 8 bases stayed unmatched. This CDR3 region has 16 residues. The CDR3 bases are TGCGCCAGCAGCCAAGTGGGTACAGGGGAGACCTACGAGCAGTACTTC. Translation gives CASSQVGTGETYEQYF.

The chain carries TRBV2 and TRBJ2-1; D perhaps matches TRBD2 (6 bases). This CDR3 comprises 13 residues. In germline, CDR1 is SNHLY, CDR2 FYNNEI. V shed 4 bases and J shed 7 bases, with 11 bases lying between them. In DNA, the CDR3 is TGTGCCAGCAGTGCCGGGGGTACGAATGAGCAGTTCTTC. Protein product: CASSAGGTNEQFF. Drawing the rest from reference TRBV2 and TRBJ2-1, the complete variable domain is EPEVTQTPSHQVTQMGQEVILRCVPISNHLYFYWYRQILGQKVEFLVSFYNNEISEKSEIFDDQFSVERPDGSNFTLKIRSTKLEDSAMYFCASSAGGTNEQFFGPGTRLTVL.

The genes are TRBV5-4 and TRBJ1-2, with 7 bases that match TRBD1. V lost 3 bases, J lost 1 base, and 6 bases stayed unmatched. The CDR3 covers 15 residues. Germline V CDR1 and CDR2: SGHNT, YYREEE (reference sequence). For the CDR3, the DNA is TGTGCCAGCAGCTCTCCAGGGGGTTTTAACTATGGCTACACCTTC. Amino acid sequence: CASSSPGGFNYGYTF.

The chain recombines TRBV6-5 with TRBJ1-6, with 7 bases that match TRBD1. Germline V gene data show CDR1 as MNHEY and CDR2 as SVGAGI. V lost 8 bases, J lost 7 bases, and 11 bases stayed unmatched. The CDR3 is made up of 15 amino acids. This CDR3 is CASGQELNANSPLHF. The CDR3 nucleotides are TGTGCCAGCGGACAGGAACTAAACGCAAATTCACCCCTCCACTTT.

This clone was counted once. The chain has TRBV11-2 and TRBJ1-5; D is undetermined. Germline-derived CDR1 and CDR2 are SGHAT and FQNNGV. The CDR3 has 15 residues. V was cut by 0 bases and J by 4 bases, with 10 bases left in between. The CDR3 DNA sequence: TGTGCCAGCAGCTTAGATCCAGGCCGAAATCAGCCCCAGCATTTT. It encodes CASSLDPGRNQPQHF.

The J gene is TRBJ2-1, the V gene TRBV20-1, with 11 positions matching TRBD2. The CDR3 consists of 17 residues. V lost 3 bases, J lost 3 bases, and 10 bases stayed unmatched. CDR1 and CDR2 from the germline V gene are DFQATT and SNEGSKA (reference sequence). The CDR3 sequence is CSASNPASGGYYNEQFF. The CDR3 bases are TGCAGTGCTAGTAATCCGGCTAGCGGGGGGTACTACAATGAGCAGTTCTTC.

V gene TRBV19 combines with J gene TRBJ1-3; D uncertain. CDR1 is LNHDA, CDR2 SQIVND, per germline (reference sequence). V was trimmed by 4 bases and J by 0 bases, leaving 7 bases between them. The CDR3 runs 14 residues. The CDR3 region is CASSTEISGNTIYF. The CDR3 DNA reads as TGTGCCAGTAGTACGGAGATCTCTGGAAACACCATATATTTT. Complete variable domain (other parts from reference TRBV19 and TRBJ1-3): DGGITQSPKYLFRKEGQNVTLSCEQNLNHDAMYWYRQDPGQGLRLIYYSQIVNDFQKGDIAEGYSVSREKKESFPLTVTSAQKNPTAFYLCASSTEISGNTIYFGEGSWLTVV.

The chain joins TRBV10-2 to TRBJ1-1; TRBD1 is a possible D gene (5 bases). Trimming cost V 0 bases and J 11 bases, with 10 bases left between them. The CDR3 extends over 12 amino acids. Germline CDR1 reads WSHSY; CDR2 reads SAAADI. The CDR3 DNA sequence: TGCGCCAGCAGTGAGTCGAGCGGGGCTGCTTTCTTT. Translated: CASSESSGAAFF.